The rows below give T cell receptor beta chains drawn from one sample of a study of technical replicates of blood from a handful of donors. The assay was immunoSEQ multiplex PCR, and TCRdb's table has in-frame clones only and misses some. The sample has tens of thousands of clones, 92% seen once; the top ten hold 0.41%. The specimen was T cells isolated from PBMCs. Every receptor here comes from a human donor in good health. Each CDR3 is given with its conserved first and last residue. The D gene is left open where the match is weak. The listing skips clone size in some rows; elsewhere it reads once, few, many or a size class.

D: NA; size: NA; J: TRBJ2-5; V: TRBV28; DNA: TGTGCCAGCAGTATCCTTCAAGAGACCCAGTACTTC; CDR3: CASSILQETQYF
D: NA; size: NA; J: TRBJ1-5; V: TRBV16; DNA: TGTGCCAGCAGCCAAGGAGGCAATCAGCCCCAGCATTTT; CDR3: CASSQGGNQPQHF
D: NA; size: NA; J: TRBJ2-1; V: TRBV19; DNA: TGTGCCAGTAGTAAATCCTGGACAGTATTAGATGAGCAGTTCTTC; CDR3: CASSKSWTVLDEQFF
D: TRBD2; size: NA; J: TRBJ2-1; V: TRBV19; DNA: TGTGCCAGTCGCATCCGGGGGGACTCGCCCTCCTACAATGAGCAGTTCTTC; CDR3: CASRIRGDSPSYNEQFF
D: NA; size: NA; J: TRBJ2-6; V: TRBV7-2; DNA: TGTGCCAGCAGCGCAGACTACTCTGGGGCCAACGTCCTGACTTTC; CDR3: CASSADYSGANVLTF
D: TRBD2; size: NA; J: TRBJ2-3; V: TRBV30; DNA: TGTGCCTGGAGTGCAGGAGCGGGGCTCACAGATACGCAGTATTTT; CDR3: CAWSAGAGLTDTQYF
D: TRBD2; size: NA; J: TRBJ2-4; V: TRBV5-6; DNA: TGTGCCAGCAGCTTCGGTACTAGCGGGATTAACATTCAGTACTTC; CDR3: CASSFGTSGINIQYF
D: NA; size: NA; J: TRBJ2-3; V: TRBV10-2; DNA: TGCGCCAGCAGTGACAGAAGCACAGATACGCAGTATTTT; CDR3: CASSDRSTDTQYF
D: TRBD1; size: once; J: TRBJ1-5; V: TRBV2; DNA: TGTGCCAGCACGGTCGGCCAGGGGGATCAGCCCCAGCATTTT; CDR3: CASTVGQGDQPQHF
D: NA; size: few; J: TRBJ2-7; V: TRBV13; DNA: TGTGCCAGCAGCCCGGGACTGAACTACGAGCAGTACTTC; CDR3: CASSPGLNYEQYF
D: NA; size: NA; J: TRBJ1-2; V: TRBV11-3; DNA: TGTGCCAGCAGCCCGGACAGCGACTATGGCTACACCTTC; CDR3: CASSPDSDYGYTF
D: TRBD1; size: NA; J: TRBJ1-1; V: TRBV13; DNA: TGTGCCAGCAGCTCCTTACTACCAGGGACAGCGAACACTGAAGCTTTCTTT; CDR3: CASSSLLPGTANTEAFF
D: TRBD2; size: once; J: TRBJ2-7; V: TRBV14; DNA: TGTGCCAGCAGCCGAATACTAGTAAGCGGGAGTGTGAGGGAGCAGTACTTC; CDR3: CASSRILVSGSVREQYF
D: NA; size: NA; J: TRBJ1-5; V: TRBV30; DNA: TGTGCCTGGAGAAGCGGCAATCAGCCCCAGCATTTT; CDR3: CAWRSGNQPQHF
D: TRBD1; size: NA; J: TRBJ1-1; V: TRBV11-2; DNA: TGTGCCAGCAGTTTTACAGGGGGAAGGGGGAACACTGAAGCTTTCTTT; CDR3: CASSFTGGRGNTEAFF
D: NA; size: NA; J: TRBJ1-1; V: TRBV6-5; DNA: TGTGCCAGCAGTGACACAGTCATGAACACTGAAGCTTTCTTT; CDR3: CASSDTVMNTEAFF
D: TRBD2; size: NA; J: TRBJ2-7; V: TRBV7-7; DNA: TGTGCTAGCAGCTTACGACTAGCGGGAGGACCCGACGAGCAGTACTTC; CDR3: CASSLRLAGGPDEQYF
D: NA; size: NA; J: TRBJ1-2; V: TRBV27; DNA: TGTGCCAGCAGTGTAGAACGGTCCTATGGCTACACCTTC; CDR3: CASSVERSYGYTF
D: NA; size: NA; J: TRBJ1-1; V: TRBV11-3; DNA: TGTGCCAGCAGCTTAGGCTCGACAGTCAACACTGAAGCTTTCTTT; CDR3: CASSLGSTVNTEAFF
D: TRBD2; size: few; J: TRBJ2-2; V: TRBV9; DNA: TGTGCCAGCAGCGTAGCCGGGAGGGCCGGGGAGCTGTTTTTT; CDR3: CASSVAGRAGELFF
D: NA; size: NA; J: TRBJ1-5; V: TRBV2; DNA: TGTGCCAGCAGTGACGATGTTTCAGGTCAGCCCCAGCATTTT; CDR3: CASSDDVSGQPQHF
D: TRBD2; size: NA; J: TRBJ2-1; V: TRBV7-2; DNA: TGTGCCAGCAGCCTTTCTAGCGGGATAGGGTATGAGCAGTTCTTC; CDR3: CASSLSSGIGYEQFF
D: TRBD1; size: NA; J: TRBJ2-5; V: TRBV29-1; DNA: TGCAGCGTTGGGGGCGGGACAGGGCAAGAGACCCAGTACTTC; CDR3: CSVGGGTGQETQYF
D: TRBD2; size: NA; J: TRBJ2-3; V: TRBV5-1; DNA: TGCGCCAGCAGCGTTAGCGGGAGGCCGGATACGCAGTATTTT; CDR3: CASSVSGRPDTQYF
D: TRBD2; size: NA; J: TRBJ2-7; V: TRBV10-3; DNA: TGTGCCATCAGTGAGTCAATACTAGCGGGGGCCTACGAGCAGTACTTC; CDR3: CAISESILAGAYEQYF
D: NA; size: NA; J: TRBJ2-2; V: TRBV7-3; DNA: TGTGCCAGCAGCTTAACAGGGGCCGGCGGGGAGCTGTTTTTT; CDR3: CASSLTGAGGELFF
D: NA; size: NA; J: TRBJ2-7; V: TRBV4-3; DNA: TGCGCCAGCAGCCAAGATCCGGCTTATATTACGCCTAGCTCCTACGAGCAGTACTTC; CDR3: CASSQDPAYITPSSYEQYF
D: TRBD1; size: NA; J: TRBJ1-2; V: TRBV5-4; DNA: TGTGCCAGCAGCTTAAGACAGGGAATGAACTATGGCTACACCTTC; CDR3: CASSLRQGMNYGYTF
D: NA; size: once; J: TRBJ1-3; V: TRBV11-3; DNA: TGTGCCAGCAACCACAGGGAACCTGGAAACACCATATATTTT; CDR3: CASNHREPGNTIYF
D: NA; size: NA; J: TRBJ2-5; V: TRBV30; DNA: TGTGCCTGGAGTATTAGTTCGGGGACCCAGTACTTC; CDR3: CAWSISSGTQYF
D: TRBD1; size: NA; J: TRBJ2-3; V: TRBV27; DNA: TGTGCCAGCAGGACAACAGGGGGGACAGATACGCAGTATTTT; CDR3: CASRTTGGTDTQYF
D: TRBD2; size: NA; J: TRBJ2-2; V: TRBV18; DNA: TGTGCCAGCTCACCAGAGGCTAGCGGGGGGAACACCGGGGAGCTGTTTTTT; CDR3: CASSPEASGGNTGELFF
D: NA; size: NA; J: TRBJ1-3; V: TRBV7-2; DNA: TGTGCCAGCAGCCCCGAAAGGGGAAGAAACACCATATATTTT; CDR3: CASSPERGRNTIYF
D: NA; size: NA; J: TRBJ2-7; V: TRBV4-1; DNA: TGCGCCAGCAGCCAAGAACCAGATGCTCTCTACGAGCAGTACTTC; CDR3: CASSQEPDALYEQYF
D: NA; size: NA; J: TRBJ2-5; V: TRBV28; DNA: TGTGCCAGCAGCCCCCCGGGGTGGGGTCTAGAAGAGACCCAGTACTTC; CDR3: CASSPPGWGLEETQYF
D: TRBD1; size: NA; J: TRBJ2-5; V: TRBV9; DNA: TGTGCCAGCAGCCCTCGGACAGGGGGCTTGGAGACCCAGTACTTC; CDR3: CASSPRTGGLETQYF
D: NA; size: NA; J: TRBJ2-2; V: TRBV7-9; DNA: TGTGCACTTTCGAACACCGGGGAGCTGTTTTTT; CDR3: CALSNTGELFF
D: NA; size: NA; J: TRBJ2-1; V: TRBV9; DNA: TGTGCCAGCAGCGCCACCTCTTGGACACTGCCCAATGAGCAGTTCTTC; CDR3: CASSATSWTLPNEQFF
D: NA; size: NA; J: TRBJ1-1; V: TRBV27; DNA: TGTGCCAGCAGTTTATCGTCTTTGCGGGACGCTTTCTTT; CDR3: CASSLSSLRDAFF
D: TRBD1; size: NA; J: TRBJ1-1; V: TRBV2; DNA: TGTGCCAGCAGCGTTGACAGGGGTTCAGCTGAAGCTTTCTTT; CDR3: CASSVDRGSAEAFF
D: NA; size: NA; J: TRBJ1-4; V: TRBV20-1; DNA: TGCAGTGCTGGTGACAGAGAAAAACTGTTTTTT; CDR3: CSAGDREKLFF
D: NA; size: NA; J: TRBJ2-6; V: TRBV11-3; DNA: TGTGCCAGCAAGGCGGGTGGGGCCAACGTCCTGACTTTC; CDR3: CASKAGGANVLTF
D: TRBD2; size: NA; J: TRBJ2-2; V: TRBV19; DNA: TGTGCCAGTAGTATAGATCAGGCGGGAGCCTTCGGGGAGCTGTTTTTT; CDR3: CASSIDQAGAFGELFF
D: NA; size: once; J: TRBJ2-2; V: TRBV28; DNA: TGTGCCAGCGAAAGCCCGGGGGTGGCGAACACCGGGGAGCTGTTTTTT; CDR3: CASESPGVANTGELFF
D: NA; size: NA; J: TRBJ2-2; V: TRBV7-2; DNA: TGTGCCAGCAGATTTCGACCTCCTAGTTCGCTCACCGGGGAGCTGTTTTTT; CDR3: CASRFRPPSSLTGELFF
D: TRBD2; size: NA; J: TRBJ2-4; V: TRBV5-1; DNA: TGCGCCAGCAGCTTAGCGGGAGGGCAGAGTGGCATTCAGTACTTC; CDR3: CASSLAGGQSGIQYF
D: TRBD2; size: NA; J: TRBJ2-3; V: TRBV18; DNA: TGTGCCAGCTCACCAACGCTAGCGGGGGTAGATACGCAGTATTTT; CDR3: CASSPTLAGVDTQYF
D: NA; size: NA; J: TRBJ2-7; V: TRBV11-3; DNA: TGTGCCAGCAGCTTAGCGGGAGACGAGCAGTACTTC; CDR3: CASSLAGDEQYF
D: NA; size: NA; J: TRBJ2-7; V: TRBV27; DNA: TGTGCCAGCAGTTTAAAGCTCAACTACGAGCAGTACTTC; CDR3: CASSLKLNYEQYF
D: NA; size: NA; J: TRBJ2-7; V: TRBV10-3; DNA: TGTGCCATCAGTGAGGGGGACATACGAGTCTACGAGCAGTACTTC; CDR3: CAISEGDIRVYEQYF
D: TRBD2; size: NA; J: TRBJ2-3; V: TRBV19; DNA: TGTGCCAGTACCCTGGGACTAGCGGGGGGGGGTACGCAGTATTTT; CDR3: CASTLGLAGGGTQYF